These 19 T cell receptor beta chains share one sample of origin, sequenced in a study of T-cell memory formation after mild COVID-19. TCRdb independently ran MiXCR on the 5' RACE reads; one entry per CDR3 protein. Among about 400,000 distinct CDR3 sequences listed, 20% to 25% were seen once. The specimen was PBMCs or a T cell subset sorted from them (not recorded which). These receptors were collected from an adult woman who had mild COVID-19 (a few samples of this study predate the infection). Cell type and time point are not known.

This clonotype has at least ten counts. The chain carries TRBV5-1 and TRBJ1-1; 8 bases are shared with TRBD1. The germline CDR1 and CDR2 sequences are SGHRS and YFSETQ. The CDR3 is made up of 14 amino acids. V gave up 2 bases and J gave up 3 bases; unmatched junction bases: 3. The CDR3 spells CASSLGQGYTEAFF. Written as DNA, the CDR3 is TGCGCCAGCAGCTTAGGACAGGGCTACACTGAAGCTTTCTTT.

The chain joins TRBV9 to TRBJ1-1, with a possible D match to TRBD1 (6 bases). V was clipped by 0 bases and J by 11 bases, with 17 bases between them. CDR1 and CDR2 (germline): SGDLS, YYNGEE. The CDR3 runs to 14 residues. The CDR3 DNA is TGTGCCAGCAGCGTAGGATCCGGGGGGCAGGAGGCTTTCTTT. This translates into CASSVGSGGQEAFF. The entire variable domain, with the rest obtained from reference TRBV9 and TRBJ1-1, is as follows: DSGVTQTPKHLITATGQRVTLRCSPRSGDLSVYWYQQSLDQGLQFLIQYYNGEERAKGNILERFSAQQFPDLHSELNLSSLELGDSALYFCASSVGSGGQEAFFGQGTRLTVV.

V is TRBV29-1 and J is TRBJ2-5; 10 bases are a match to TRBD1. The germline V gene has CDR1 SQVTM and CDR2 ANQGSEA. The CDR3 is 14 residues long. With V trimmed by 5 bases and J by 5 bases, 8 bases remained unmatched. Here the CDR3 DNA reads TGCAGCGTTCCTCCGGGACAGGGGAAGGAGACCCAGTACTTC. Amino acids: CSVPPGQGKETQYF. The full variable domain, in which reference TRBV29-1 and TRBJ2-5 provide the parts outside the CDR3, is SAVISQKPSRDICQRGTSLTIQCQVDSQVTMMFWYRQQPGQSLTLIATANQGSEATYESGFVIDKFPISRPNLTFSTLTVSNMSPEDSSIYLCSVPPGQGKETQYFGPGTRLLVL.

This clonotype was seen a handful of times. This chain links TRBV7-2 with TRBJ2-7, with D maybe TRBD2 (6 bases). The V end lost 8 bases, the J end lost 3 bases, and 23 bases lay between the germline ends. Germline lookup yields CDR1 SGHTA and CDR2 FQGNSA. CDR3 size: 16 residues. CDR3 in DNA: TGTGCCAGCTCCAAGGAGGGGACGGGATATTTCTACGAGCAGTACTTC. Its protein product is CASSKEGTGYFYEQYF.

V and J are TRBV29-1 and TRBJ2-2; 11 nucleotides align to TRBD1. V gave up 7 bases and J gave up 0 bases; unmatched junction bases: 7. Germline V CDR1 and CDR2: SQVTM, ANQGSEA. The length of the CDR3 is 16 residues. The CDR3 here is CSAPRDRGTNTGELFF. CDR3 DNA: TGCAGCGCTCCCCGGGACAGGGGGACGAACACCGGGGAGCTGTTTTTT.

In this sample, this clonotype turned up a few times. The chain carries TRBV27 and TRBJ1-2; D ambiguous. Trimming cost V 4 bases and J 3 bases, with 12 bases left between them. CDR1 MNHEY and CDR2 SMNVEV come from the germline V gene (reference sequence). This CDR3 spans 14 amino acids. This CDR3 reads CASSSSTGDYGYTF. CDR3 DNA sequence: TGTGCCAGCAGTTCCTCCACCGGGGACTATGGCTACACCTTC.

The sample holds a few counts of this clonotype. This chain joins TRBV9 and TRBJ2-5; perhaps TRBD1 as D (5 bases). The CDR3 length is 14 residues. Trimming removed 0 bases at V and 1 base at J, with 7 bases between. Germline V lookup: CDR1 SGDLS, CDR2 YYNGEE. The CDR3 loop reads CASSVGTLQETQYF. CDR3 in DNA: TGTGCCAGCAGCGTAGGGACACTCCAAGAGACCCAGTACTTC.

The rearrangement links TRBV29-1 to TRBJ1-1, with TRBD1 matching over 12 bases. After removal of 8 bases from V and 10 bases from J, the junction contained 11 bases not matched to a gene. CDR3 length equals 13 residues. CDR1 and CDR2 (germline): SQVTM, ANQGSEA. This CDR3 reads CSTQGQGAVGAFF. DNA for the CDR3: TGCAGCACTCAGGGACAGGGGGCTGTTGGAGCTTTCTTT.

The chain joins TRBV12-3 or TRBV12-4 to TRBJ2-5; D assignment may be TRBD1 or TRBD2 (6 bases each). The CDR3 covers 13 residues. The V end was cut by 8 bases, the J end by 4 bases, with 14 bases between. CDR3 in DNA: TGTGCCAGCGGTCTAGGGGGAGGAGAGACCCAGTACTTC. Translation: CASGLGGGETQYF.

The chain combines TRBV27 with TRBJ2-7, with D maybe TRBD2 (6 bases). The CDR3 sequence is 14 residues long. The V end was cut by 4 bases, the J end by 3 bases, with 13 bases between. Germline V gives CDR1 MNHEY, CDR2 SMNVEV (reference sequence). The CDR3 nucleotides read TGTGCCAGCAGTTGGCACGGAGGGGACTACGAGCAGTACTTC. This translates into CASSWHGGDYEQYF.

This clonotype was detected only a few times. The CDR3 DNA follows: TGTGCCACCTCGCCTGCCTCAGGGGGGTCCGGTACAGATACGCAGTATTTT. Its protein product is CATSPASGGSGTDTQYF. The chain couples TRBV24-1 to TRBJ2-3, with a weak D call TRBD1 (7 bases). The CDR3 sequence is 17 residues long. Germline V CDR1 and CDR2: KGHDR, SFDVKD. V was clipped by 9 bases and J by 3 bases, with 24 bases between them.

This clonotype was found a few times. The chain combines TRBV20-1 with TRBJ2-3; D tentatively fits TRBD1 or TRBD2 (5 bases each). The V and J ends lost 4 bases and 2 bases respectively, with 16 bases between them. Germline V gives CDR1 DFQATT, CDR2 SNEGSKA (reference sequence). The CDR3 runs to 15 residues. CDR3: CSATGATFNTDTQYF. In nucleotides, the CDR3 is TGCAGTGCTACCGGGGCCACCTTTAACACAGATACGCAGTATTTT.

The rearrangement links TRBV3-1 to TRBJ2-2; either TRBD1 or TRBD2 may fit D (5 bases each). CDR3 length: 16 amino acids. Deletions cut 4 bases from V and 4 bases from J, with 16 bases between. Germline V gene sequence: CDR1 LGHDT, CDR2 YNNKEL (reference sequence). The CDR3 DNA follows: TGTGCCAGCAGCCCAGAGGGGTTAATTGGCACCGGGGAGCTGTTTTTT. It translates to CASSPEGLIGTGELFF.

A few counts support this clonotype. In DNA, the CDR3 is TGCGCCAGCAGCTTTACAGGGGGCCGAACTGAAGCTTTCTTT. Amino acids: CASSFTGGRTEAFF. V usage is TRBV5-1 and J usage is TRBJ1-1; 9 positions agree with TRBD1. CDR3 length: 14 residues. CDR1 is SGHRS and CDR2 is YFSETQ in the germline V gene. Trimming at V came to 2 bases and at J to 5 bases, leaving 4 bases not matched to a gene.

In its sample, this clonotype was seen a few times. This chain links TRBV24-1 with TRBJ1-1; no firm D call. The V gene lost 6 bases and the J gene lost 0 bases, with 19 bases spanning the gap. CDR1 is KGHDR and CDR2 is SFDVKD in the germline V gene. The CDR3 has 17 amino acids. For the CDR3, the DNA is TGTGCCACCAGTAGCCAGGTATCGATCCGGGTGAACACTGAAGCTTTCTTT. This encodes CATSSQVSIRVNTEAFF.

The J gene is TRBJ2-7, the V gene TRBV5-1, with 12 nucleotides matching TRBD2. Trimming at V came to 3 bases and at J to 5 bases, leaving 3 bases not matched to a gene. Germline V gene data show CDR1 as SGHRS and CDR2 as YFSETQ. The CDR3 spans 14 residues. The CDR3, as DNA: TGCGCCAGCAGCTGGAGGACTAGCGGGGACGAGCAGTACTTC. It encodes CASSWRTSGDEQYF.

This clonotype was detected only a few times. J is TRBJ1-2 and V is TRBV6-1; 11 nucleotides match TRBD1. V shed 7 bases and J 7 bases; nucleotides not matched to a gene: 11. The CDR3 loop spans 15 amino acids. From germline, CDR1 is MNHNS and CDR2 SASEGT. The CDR3 DNA reads TGTGCCAGCACCAACCTCGGACAGGGGGCAAGTGGCTACACCTTC. Translation: CASTNLGQGASGYTF.

This clonotype came up a few times. The V call is TRBV24-1, the J call TRBJ2-1; TRBD2 agrees at 10 bases. Trimming cost V 4 bases and J 2 bases; bases outside gene matches: 1. CDR3 size: 15 residues. Germline V gene sequence: CDR1 KGHDR, CDR2 SFDVKD. The CDR3 DNA is TGTGCCACCAGTGACGGGACTAGCGCCTACAATGAGCAGTTCTTC. Its translation: CATSDGTSAYNEQFF.

The V gene is TRBV30, the J gene TRBJ1-1; 7 bases fit TRBD1. The CDR3 totals 13 residues. Per the germline V gene, CDR1 is GTSNPN and CDR2 is SVGIG (reference sequence). In nucleotides, the CDR3 is TGTGCGGGAGGCAGGGGGGCGAACACTGAAGCTTTCTTT. Protein sequence: CAGGRGANTEAFF.